The 26 T cell receptor beta chains below all came from one sample that was sequenced in a study of neurological immune-mediated disorders (dated by TCRdb to between 2019 and 2020). Receptors were amplified or captured by 5' RACE. The sequencer was an Illumina HiSeq 2500. TCRdb handled the public reads itself, with Q25 trimming in fastp and clone calling in MiXCR, and kept productive beta chains. Each entry is one CDR3 protein sequence, shown with its most common DNA and genes. Across this sample there are 35,000 to 45,000 distinct CDR3 sequences, with 11% to 15% seen only once. 25% to 30% of the sample belongs to the ten largest clones. Sequencing was performed on PBMCs. These receptor sequences come from a woman in her forties or fifties with HTLV-1-associated myelopathy (HAM/TSP).

This clonotype was recorded many times. The chain has TRBV6-5 and TRBJ1-6; the D gene is possibly TRBD1 (6 bases). The germline V and J ends were trimmed by 4 bases and 5 bases, with 12 bases remaining between them. CDR1 and CDR2 (germline): MNHEY, SVGAGI. The CDR3 has 15 residues. The CDR3 nucleotides read TGTGCCAGCAGTTTGGACAGACTCAATAATTCACCCCTCCACTTT. It encodes CASSLDRLNNSPLHF.

This clonotype was seen many times. The chain has TRBV10-2 and TRBJ1-2; D gene unclear. CDR3 size: 16 residues. Trimming left V 2 bases short and J 2 bases short, with 15 bases between. Germline-derived CDR1 and CDR2 are WSHSY and SAAADI. This CDR3 is CASSEPRLNPNYGYTF. The CDR3 DNA reads as TGCGCCAGCAGTGAGCCCCGTCTCAACCCCAACTATGGCTACACCTTC.

This clonotype was observed at least ten times. This sequence joins TRBV19 and TRBJ2-3, with TRBD1 matching over 9 bases. Losses at the gene ends were 5 bases for V and 3 bases for J; bases not matched to a gene: 6. CDR1 LNHDA and CDR2 SQIVND come from the germline V gene (reference sequence). The CDR3 sequence is 15 residues long. CDR3 sequence: CASSLLQGATDTQYF. The DNA of the CDR3 is TGTGCCAGTAGTCTTCTACAGGGGGCAACAGATACGCAGTATTTT. The whole variable domain, remainder taken from reference TRBV19 and TRBJ2-3, is DGGITQSPKYLFRKEGQNVTLSCEQNLNHDAMYWYRQDPGQGLRLIYYSQIVNDFQKGDIAEGYSVSREKKESFPLTVTSAQKNPTAFYLCASSLLQGATDTQYFGPGTRLTVL.

This clonotype is categorized as medium-sized. The chain links TRBV20-1 to TRBJ2-2, with TRBD2 as a possible D gene (6 bases). CDR1 DFQATT and CDR2 SNEGSKA come from the germline V gene (reference sequence). Trimming removed 6 bases at V and 3 bases at J, with 20 bases between. The CDR3 extends over 16 amino acids. In DNA, the CDR3 is TGCAGTGCCCGCCTAGCGAGACTAGGAGACACCGGGGAGCTGTTTTTT. It translates to CSARLARLGDTGELFF.

Remarks on this clonotype: Given a much more abundant clone one base away, this may be a read error. The V gene is TRBV4-3, the J gene TRBJ2-6, with D possibly TRBD1 on 5 matching bases. The CDR3 covers 15 residues. Looked up from germline, CDR1 is LGHNA and CDR2 is YSLEER. The CDR3 DNA follows: TGCGCCAGCAGCCGCAGGGCCTCTGGGGCCAACGTCCTGAATTTC. Translated: CASSRRASGANVLNF.

In its sample, this clonotype was seen many times. J is TRBJ1-1 and V is TRBV5-1, with D perhaps TRBD1 (5 bases). The CDR3 extends over 15 amino acids. V lost 4 bases to trimming and J lost 3 bases, with 16 bases between them. Germline values: CDR1 SGHRS, CDR2 YFSETQ. The CDR3 loop is CASSPIARVDTEAFF. CDR3 bases: TGCGCCAGCAGCCCTATAGCCAGGGTTGACACTGAAGCTTTCTTT.

This clonotype appeared many times. This chain joins TRBV3-1 and TRBJ1-1; 7 bases are shared with TRBD1. After removal of 1 base from V and 7 bases from J, the junction contained 6 bases not matched to a gene. CDR1 and CDR2 from the germline V gene are LGHDT and YNNKEL (reference sequence). The CDR3 consists of 14 residues. DNA for the CDR3: TGTGCCAGCAGCCAAGTGGTCCGGACAGGTGAAGCTTTCTTT. Translating it yields CASSQVVRTGEAFF.

Ten or more counts support this clonotype. V is TRBV5-1 and J is TRBJ2-5, with TRBD2 matching 7 bases. V lost 4 bases to trimming and J lost 5 bases; unmatched junction nucleotides: 17. The CDR3 contains 17 residues. Germline CDR1 SGHRS, CDR2 YFSETQ. The CDR3 DNA sequence: TGCGCCAGCAGCGGGAACCGACTAAGGACCGGGGGGGAGACCCAGTACTTC. It is translated as CASSGNRLRTGGETQYF.

This clonotype was observed at least ten times. The rearrangement links TRBV3-1 to TRBJ2-7, with 9 bases that match TRBD1. J lost 2 bases, V lost 7 bases, and 9 bases had no gene match. The CDR3 is 15 residues long. Germline values: CDR1 LGHDT, CDR2 YNNKEL (reference sequence). CDR3 nucleotide sequence: TGTGCCAGCACCCGGACGGGGACAGGGACCTACGAGCAGTACTTC. Translated, it gives CASTRTGTGTYEQYF.

This clonotype was picked up many times. The chain joins TRBV9 to TRBJ2-5; no definite D call. CDR1 is SGDLS and CDR2 is YYNGEE in the germline V gene. CDR3 length: 14 amino acids. V gave up 0 bases and J gave up 5 bases, with 11 bases separating them. The CDR3 DNA reads as TGTGCCAGCAGCGTAGTTGGGATTGGGGAGACCCAGTACTTC. Translating it yields CASSVVGIGETQYF.

This clonotype occurred once. A read error may explain this, as a much larger clone is one base away. The CDR3 DNA is TGCGCCAGCAGCTTGTGGGTCGGGGCCACGAACACCGGGGAGCTGTTTTTT. It yields the protein CASSLWVGATNTGELFF. The V gene is TRBV5-1, the J gene TRBJ2-2; D could derive from TRBD1 or TRBD2 (5 bases each). The CDR3 contains 17 residues. V shed 1 base and J shed 0 bases, with 13 bases lying between them. Germline loops: CDR1 SGHRS, CDR2 YFSETQ.

There are many counts of this clonotype. In DNA, the CDR3 is TGTGCCAGCAGCGGAATTAAAGGGACAAGGGTGGCGGCTTTCTTT. This encodes CASSGIKGTRVAAFF. The chain combines TRBV7-2 with TRBJ1-1, with D tentatively TRBD1 (6 bases). Germline CDR1 and CDR2: SGHTA and FQGNSA. Deletions cut 5 bases from V and 11 bases from J, with 24 bases between. The CDR3 covers 15 residues. Combining the CDR3 with reference TRBV7-2 and TRBJ1-1 gives the whole variable domain GAGVSQSPSNKVTEKGKDVELRCDPISGHTALYWYRQSLGQGLEFLIYFQGNSAPDKSGLPSDRFSAERTGGSVSTLTIQRTQQEDSAVYLCASSGIKGTRVAAFFGQGTRLTVV.

This clonotype was observed many times. The V gene is TRBV5-1, the J gene TRBJ1-4; a weak D match, TRBD1 (6 bases). This CDR3 region has 14 residues. V was trimmed by 3 bases and J by 8 bases, leaving 14 bases between them. The germline CDR1 and CDR2 sequences are SGHRS and YFSETQ. CDR3 sequence reads: CASSSQGIREKLFF. CDR3 nucleotide sequence: TGCGCCAGCAGCTCTCAGGGGATTCGAGAAAAACTGTTTTTT.

This clonotype was detected many times. This chain joins TRBV6-6 and TRBJ2-2; no clear D gene. Germline loops: CDR1 MNHNY, CDR2 SVGAGI (reference sequence). The CDR3 has 15 residues. Trimming pared 6 bases from V and 5 bases from J, leaving 16 bases between. CDR3 DNA: TGTGCCAGCAGCCCCTACAAGGGAAGGACCGGGGAGCTGTTTTTT. Protein: CASSPYKGRTGELFF.

At least ten counts were recorded for this clonotype. The genes are TRBV5-1 and TRBJ2-5, with D maybe TRBD2 (6 bases). The CDR3 extends over 14 amino acids. CDR1 and CDR2 (germline): SGHRS, YFSETQ. V gave up 1 base and J gave up 1 base, with 8 bases separating them. CDR3 residues: CASSLYGSQETQYF. CDR3 bases: TGCGCCAGCAGCTTGTACGGGAGCCAAGAGACCCAGTACTTC.

At least ten counts were recorded for this clonotype. This sequence joins TRBV6-5 and TRBJ2-7, with TRBD1 as a possible D gene (5 bases). Germline V gene sequence: CDR1 MNHEY, CDR2 SVGAGI. The CDR3 sequence is 14 residues long. Trimming took 2 bases from V and 6 from J, leaving 14 bases between them. The CDR3 protein is CASSYTGAVREQYF. DNA for the CDR3: TGTGCCAGCAGTTACACAGGTGCCGTCCGCGAGCAGTACTTC.

This clonotype has at least ten counts. J is TRBJ1-3 and V is TRBV29-1; 7 bases match TRBD1. V lost 6 bases, J lost 2 bases, and 7 bases stayed unmatched. Germline V gives CDR1 SQVTM, CDR2 ANQGSEA. The CDR3 runs 14 residues. This CDR3 reads CSVDGQAAGNTIYF. DNA of the CDR3: TGCAGCGTAGACGGACAGGCAGCTGGAAACACCATATATTTT.

This clonotype was counted at least ten times. The genes are TRBV7-8 and TRBJ1-5; D not resolved. The V gene's germline CDR1 is SGHVS and CDR2 FQNEAQ. The CDR3 length is 17 residues. V was pared by 4 bases and J by 2 bases, with 18 bases between. CDR3 loop: CASSSFRVPSGNQPQHF. As DNA, the CDR3 is TGTGCCAGCAGCTCCTTTCGAGTCCCCTCGGGCAATCAGCCCCAGCATTTT.

This clonotype appeared a few times. A much larger clone lies a single base off, so this may be a read error. The V and J genes are TRBV12-3 or TRBV12-4 and TRBJ2-1; 12 bases agree with TRBD2. V shed 6 bases, J shed 8 bases, and the junction held 14 bases outside the gene matches. The CDR3 consists of 17 residues. The CDR3 coding sequence is TGTGCCAGCAGGTTAAGCGGCACTAGCGGGGGGACGTATGAGCAGTTCTTC. Its translation is CASRLSGTSGGTYEQFF.

This clonotype showed up many times. This sequence joins TRBV24-1 and TRBJ1-2; D is undetermined. Looked up from germline, CDR1 is KGHDR and CDR2 is SFDVKD. The CDR3 sequence is 13 residues long. The ends were cut back, 3 bases at V and 7 bases at J, with 11 bases in the middle. The CDR3 nucleotides are TGTGCCACCAGTGATATGGGTTATAGTGGCTACACCTTC. Amino acid sequence: CATSDMGYSGYTF.

This clonotype was seen repeatedly, ten times or more. The rearrangement uses TRBV5-1 and TRBJ1-1; the D is unclear. Germline V CDR1 and CDR2: SGHRS, YFSETQ. V was cut by 1 base and J by 0 bases, with 13 bases left in between. The length of the CDR3 is 16 residues. The CDR3 sequence is CASSLSGNSLNTEAFF. The CDR3 DNA reads TGCGCCAGCAGCTTGTCTGGTAACAGCTTGAACACTGAAGCTTTCTTT.

This clonotype was found many times. This chain connects TRBV6-1 to TRBJ2-1, with D tentatively TRBD2 (5 bases). In germline, CDR1 is MNHNS, CDR2 SASEGT. V was pared by 1 base and J by 7 bases, with 11 bases between. The length of the CDR3 is 14 residues. CDR3 in DNA: TGTGCCAGCAGTGAAGGGTATGAGGGAAATGAGCAGTTCTTC. Amino acids: CASSEGYEGNEQFF.

This clonotype was observed many times. The chain couples TRBV28 to TRBJ1-1; D gene uncertain. The V end was cut by 7 bases, the J end by 3 bases, with 9 bases between. The CDR3 sequence is 12 residues long. Germline V gene data show CDR1 as MDHEN and CDR2 as SYDVKM. In DNA form, the CDR3 reads TGTGCCAGCACTTCCGGGGACACTGAAGCTTTCTTT. Amino acid sequence: CASTSGDTEAFF.

This clonotype was seen many times. The V and J genes are TRBV10-3 and TRBJ1-2; D unresolved. CDR1 is ENHRY and CDR2 is SYGVKD in the germline V gene. V lost 2 bases and J 2 bases, leaving 6 bases between the germline ends. The CDR3 is made up of 13 amino acids. In nucleotides, the CDR3 is TGTGCCATCAGTGAGGCTCAAAACTATGGCTACACCTTC. Encoded protein: CAISEAQNYGYTF.

Ten or more counts support this clonotype. The chain has TRBV6-1 and TRBJ2-2; 8 nucleotides align to TRBD1. CDR1 and CDR2 (germline): MNHNS, SASEGT. The CDR3 spans 16 residues. Losses at the gene ends were 6 bases for V and 3 bases for J; bases not matched to a gene: 9. The CDR3 is CASRPWTGQDTGELFF. In DNA, the CDR3 is TGTGCCAGCAGACCCTGGACAGGGCAAGACACCGGGGAGCTGTTTTTT.

This clonotype was seen at least ten times. V is TRBV12-3 or TRBV12-4 and J is TRBJ1-5; TRBD1 agrees at 10 bases. The J segment lost 5 bases and the V segment lost 5 bases, leaving 9 bases of the junction unmatched. The length of the CDR3 is 16 residues. CDR3 in DNA: TGTGCCAGCAGTCCCCGGACAGGGGGAGCGTATCAGCCCCAGCATTTT. It is translated as CASSPRTGGAYQPQHF.